The entry below gives a single T cell receptor (beta chain) sequence along with its context. What it binds is not known. This sample was included in a study of T-cell memory formation after mild COVID-19. On the study more broadly: TCR clusters were mostly donor specific. Study conclusions and caveats: A subset of responding clones appeared in pre-infection memory, suggesting cross-reactive memory joined. Mainly in CM and EM were contracting CD4+ clones; CD8+ were in EMRA.

TCRdb ran MiXCR on the 5' RACE reads and lists one entry per CDR3 protein. Here the sample spans about 250,000 distinct CDR3 sequences, more than 15% being singletons. The sequence came from a young man who had mild COVID-19 (a few samples of this study predate the infection). Cell type and time point are not known. Specimen: PBMCs or a T cell subset sorted from them (not recorded which).

In DNA, the CDR3 is TGTGCCAGCAGCTCGGGACAGCCAAGTTCACCCCTCCACTTT. Amino acid sequence: CASSSGQPSSPLHF. The rearrangement uses TRBV7-8 and TRBJ1-6; 7 nucleotides align to TRBD1. Trimming cost V 4 bases and J 9 bases; bases outside gene matches: 6. The CDR3 is made up of 14 amino acids. Germline V gene lookup returns CDR1 SGHVS and CDR2 FQNEAQ.